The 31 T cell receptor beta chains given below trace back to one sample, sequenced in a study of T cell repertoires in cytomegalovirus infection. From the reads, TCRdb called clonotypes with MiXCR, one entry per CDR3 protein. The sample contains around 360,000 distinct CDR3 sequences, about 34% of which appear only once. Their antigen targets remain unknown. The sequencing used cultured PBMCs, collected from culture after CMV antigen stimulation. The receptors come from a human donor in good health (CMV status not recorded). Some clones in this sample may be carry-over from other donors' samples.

CDR3 protein: CAISDGGKPYNEQFF. The DNA for the CDR3 is TGTGCCATCAGTGATGGCGGGAAGCCCTACAATGAGCAGTTCTTC. This sequence joins TRBV10-3 and TRBJ2-1; a weak D match, TRBD2 (6 bases). The V and J ends lost 3 bases and 2 bases respectively, with 11 bases between them. CDR1 and CDR2 from the germline V gene are ENHRY and SYGVKD. This CDR3 spans 15 amino acids.

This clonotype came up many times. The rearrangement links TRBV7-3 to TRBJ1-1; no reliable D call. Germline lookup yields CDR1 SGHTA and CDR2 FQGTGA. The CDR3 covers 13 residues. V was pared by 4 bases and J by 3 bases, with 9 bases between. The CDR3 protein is CASSSTPYTEAFF. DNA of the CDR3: TGTGCCAGCAGCTCAACACCCTACACTGAAGCTTTCTTT.

CDR3 amino acids: CSAPDREMGYGYTF. Written as DNA, the CDR3 is TGCAGTGCTCCTGACAGGGAAATGGGCTATGGCTACACCTTC. This sequence joins TRBV20-1 and TRBJ1-2; 7 positions agree with TRBD1. The V gene's germline CDR1 is DFQATT and CDR2 SNEGSKA (reference sequence). V trimming: 5 bases; J trimming: 4 bases; junction bases outside the gene matches: 10. The CDR3 runs to 14 residues.

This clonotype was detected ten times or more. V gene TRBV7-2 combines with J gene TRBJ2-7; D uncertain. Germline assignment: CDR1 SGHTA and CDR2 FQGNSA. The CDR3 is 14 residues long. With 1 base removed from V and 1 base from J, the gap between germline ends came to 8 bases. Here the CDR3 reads CASSLDGRSYEQYF. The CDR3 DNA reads TGTGCCAGCAGCTTAGACGGAAGATCCTACGAGCAGTACTTC.

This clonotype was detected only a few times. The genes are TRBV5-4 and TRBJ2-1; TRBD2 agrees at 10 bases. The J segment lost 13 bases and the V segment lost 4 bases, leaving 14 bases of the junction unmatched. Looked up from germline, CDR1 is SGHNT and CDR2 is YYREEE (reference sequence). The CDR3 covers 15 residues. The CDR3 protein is CASSPPTSGSSRQFF. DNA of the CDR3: TGTGCCAGCAGCCCACCGACTAGCGGGTCGAGCCGACAGTTCTTC.

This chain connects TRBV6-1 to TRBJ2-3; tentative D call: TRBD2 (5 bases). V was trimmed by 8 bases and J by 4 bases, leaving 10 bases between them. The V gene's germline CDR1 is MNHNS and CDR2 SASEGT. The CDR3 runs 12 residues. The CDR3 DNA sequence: TGTGCCAGCGGAGGCAACGCAGATACGCAGTATTTT. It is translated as CASGGNADTQYF.

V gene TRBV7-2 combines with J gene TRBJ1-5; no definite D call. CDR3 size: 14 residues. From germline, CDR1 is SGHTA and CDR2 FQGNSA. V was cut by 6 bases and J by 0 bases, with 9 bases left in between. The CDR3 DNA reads TGTGCCAGCAGGGGAGATCATAGCAATCAGCCCCAGCATTTT. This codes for CASRGDHSNQPQHF.

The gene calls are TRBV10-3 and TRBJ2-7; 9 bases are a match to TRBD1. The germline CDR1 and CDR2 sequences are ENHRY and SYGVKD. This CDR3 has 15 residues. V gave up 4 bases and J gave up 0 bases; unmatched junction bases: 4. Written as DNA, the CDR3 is TGTGCCATCAGTGCCCGGGACAGGGTCTCCTACGAGCAGTACTTC. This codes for CAISARDRVSYEQYF.

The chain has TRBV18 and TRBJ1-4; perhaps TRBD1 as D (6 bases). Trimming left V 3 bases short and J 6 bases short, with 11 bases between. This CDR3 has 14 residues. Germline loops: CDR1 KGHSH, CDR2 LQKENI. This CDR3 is CASSPDRQDEKLFF. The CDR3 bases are TGTGCCAGCTCACCGGACAGACAAGATGAAAAACTGTTTTTT.

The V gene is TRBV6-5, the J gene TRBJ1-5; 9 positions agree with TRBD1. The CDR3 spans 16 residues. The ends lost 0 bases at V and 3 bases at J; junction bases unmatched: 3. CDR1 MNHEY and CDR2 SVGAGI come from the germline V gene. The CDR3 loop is CASSYSGTGNNQPQHF. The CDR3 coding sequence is TGTGCCAGCAGTTACTCCGGGACAGGGAACAATCAGCCCCAGCATTTT.

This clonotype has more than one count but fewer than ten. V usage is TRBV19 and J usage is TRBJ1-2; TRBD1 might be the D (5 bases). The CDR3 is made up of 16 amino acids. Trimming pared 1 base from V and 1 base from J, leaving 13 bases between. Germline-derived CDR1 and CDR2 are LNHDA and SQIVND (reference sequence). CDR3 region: CASSIGTGAYNYGYTF. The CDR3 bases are TGTGCCAGTAGTATAGGAACAGGCGCCTATAACTATGGCTACACCTTC. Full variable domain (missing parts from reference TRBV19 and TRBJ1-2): DGGITQSPKYLFRKEGQNVTLSCEQNLNHDAMYWYRQDPGQGLRLIYYSQIVNDFQKGDIAEGYSVSREKKESFPLTVTSAQKNPTAFYLCASSIGTGAYNYGYTFGSGTRLTVV.

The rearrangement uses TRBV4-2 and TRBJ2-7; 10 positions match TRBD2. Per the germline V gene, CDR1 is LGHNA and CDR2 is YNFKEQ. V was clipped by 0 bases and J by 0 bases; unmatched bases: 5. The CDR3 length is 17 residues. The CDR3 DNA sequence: TGTGCCAGCAGCCAAGATGGTAGCGGGAGGTCCTCCTACGAGCAGTACTTC. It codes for CASSQDGSGRSSYEQYF.

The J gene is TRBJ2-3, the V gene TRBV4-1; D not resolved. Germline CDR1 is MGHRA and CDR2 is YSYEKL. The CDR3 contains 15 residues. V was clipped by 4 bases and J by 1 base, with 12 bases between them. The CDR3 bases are TGCGCCAGCAGCCCAAGGACCAGTCGCACAGATACGCAGTATTTT. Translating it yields CASSPRTSRTDTQYF.

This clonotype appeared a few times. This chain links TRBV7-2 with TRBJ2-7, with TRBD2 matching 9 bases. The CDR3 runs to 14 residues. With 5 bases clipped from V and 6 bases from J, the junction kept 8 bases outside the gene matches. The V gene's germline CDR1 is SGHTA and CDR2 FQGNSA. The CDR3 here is CASSVGGAGGEQYF. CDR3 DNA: TGTGCCAGCAGCGTAGGCGGAGCGGGAGGCGAGCAGTACTTC.

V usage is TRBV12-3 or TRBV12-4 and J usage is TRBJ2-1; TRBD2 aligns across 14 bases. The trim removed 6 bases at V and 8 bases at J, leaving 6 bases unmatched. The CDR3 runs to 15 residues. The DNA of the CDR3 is TGTGCCAGCAGCCCGGGACTAGCGGGAGATGATGAGCAGTTCTTC. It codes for CASSPGLAGDDEQFF.

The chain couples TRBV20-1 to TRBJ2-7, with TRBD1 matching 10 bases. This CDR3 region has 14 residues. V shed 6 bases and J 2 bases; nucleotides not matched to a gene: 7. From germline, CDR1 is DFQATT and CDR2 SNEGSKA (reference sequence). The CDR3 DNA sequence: TGCAGTGCACGGACAGGGGGTTTCCCCTACGAGCAGTACTTC. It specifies CSARTGGFPYEQYF.

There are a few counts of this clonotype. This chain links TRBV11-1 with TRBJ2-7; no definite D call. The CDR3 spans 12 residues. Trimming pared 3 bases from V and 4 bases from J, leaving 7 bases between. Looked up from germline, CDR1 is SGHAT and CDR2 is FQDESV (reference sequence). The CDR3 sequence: CASSFDLYEQYF. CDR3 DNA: TGTGCCAGCAGCTTTGACCTGTACGAGCAGTACTTC.

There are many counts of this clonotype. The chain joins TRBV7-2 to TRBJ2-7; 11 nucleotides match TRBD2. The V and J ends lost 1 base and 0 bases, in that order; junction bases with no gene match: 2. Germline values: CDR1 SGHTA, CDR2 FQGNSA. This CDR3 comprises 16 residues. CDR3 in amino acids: CASSLGGTSGSYEQYF. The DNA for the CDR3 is TGTGCCAGCAGCTTAGGAGGGACTAGCGGCTCCTACGAGCAGTACTTC. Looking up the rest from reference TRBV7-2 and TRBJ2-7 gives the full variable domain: GAGVSQSPSNKVTEKGKDVELRCDPISGHTALYWYRQSLGQGLEFLIYFQGNSAPDKSGLPSDRFSAERTGGSVSTLTIQRTQQEDSAVYLCASSLGGTSGSYEQYFGPGTRLTVT.

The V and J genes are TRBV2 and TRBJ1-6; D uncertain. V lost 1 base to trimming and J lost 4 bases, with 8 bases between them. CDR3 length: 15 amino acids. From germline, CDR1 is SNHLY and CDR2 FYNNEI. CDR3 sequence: CASSEVLPYNSPLHF. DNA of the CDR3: TGTGCCAGCAGTGAAGTCCTCCCGTATAATTCACCCCTCCACTTT.

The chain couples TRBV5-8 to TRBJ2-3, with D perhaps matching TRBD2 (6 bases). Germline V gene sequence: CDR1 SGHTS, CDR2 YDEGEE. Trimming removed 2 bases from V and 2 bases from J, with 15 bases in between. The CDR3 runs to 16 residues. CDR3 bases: TGTGCCAGCAGCTTAGGGCTAGCGTCAGCCACAGATACGCAGTATTTT. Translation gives CASSLGLASATDTQYF.

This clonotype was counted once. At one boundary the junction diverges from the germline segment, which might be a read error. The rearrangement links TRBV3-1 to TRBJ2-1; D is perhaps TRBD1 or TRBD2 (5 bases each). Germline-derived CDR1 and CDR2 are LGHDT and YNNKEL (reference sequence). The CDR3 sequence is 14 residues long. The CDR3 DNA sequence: TGTGCCAGCAGCCAAGATGGGCCAGGGCTAGCAGTAAACTTC. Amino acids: CASSQDGPGLAVNF.

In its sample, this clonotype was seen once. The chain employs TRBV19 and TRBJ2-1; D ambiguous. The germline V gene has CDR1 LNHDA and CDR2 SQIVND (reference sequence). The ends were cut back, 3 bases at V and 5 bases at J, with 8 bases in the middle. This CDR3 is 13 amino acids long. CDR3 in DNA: TGTGCCAGTAGTATTGGGAACAACAATGAGCAGTTCTTC. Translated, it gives CASSIGNNNEQFF. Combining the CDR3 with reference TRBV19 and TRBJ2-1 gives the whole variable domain DGGITQSPKYLFRKEGQNVTLSCEQNLNHDAMYWYRQDPGQGLRLIYYSQIVNDFQKGDIAEGYSVSREKKESFPLTVTSAQKNPTAFYLCASSIGNNNEQFFGPGTRLTVL.

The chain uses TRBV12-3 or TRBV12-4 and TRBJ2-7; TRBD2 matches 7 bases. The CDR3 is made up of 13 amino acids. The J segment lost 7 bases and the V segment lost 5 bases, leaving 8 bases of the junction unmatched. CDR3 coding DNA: TGTGCCAGCAGTCGCTATACGGGGGGAGAGCAGTACTTC. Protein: CASSRYTGGEQYF.

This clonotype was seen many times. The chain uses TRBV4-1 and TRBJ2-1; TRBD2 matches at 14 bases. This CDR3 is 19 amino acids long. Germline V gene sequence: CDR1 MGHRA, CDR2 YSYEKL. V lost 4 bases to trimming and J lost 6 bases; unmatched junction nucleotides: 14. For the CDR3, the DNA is TGCGCCAGCAGCCCGAGGATCCTGGGACTAGCGGGAGCGGGCAATGAGCAGTTCTTC. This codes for CASSPRILGLAGAGNEQFF.

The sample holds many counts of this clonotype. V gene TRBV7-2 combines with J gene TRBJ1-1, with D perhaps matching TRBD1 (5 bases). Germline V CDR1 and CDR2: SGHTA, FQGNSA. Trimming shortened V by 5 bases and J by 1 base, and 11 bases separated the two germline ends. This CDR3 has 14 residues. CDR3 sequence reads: CASSGDRPNTEAFF. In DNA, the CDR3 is TGTGCCAGCAGCGGGGACCGACCGAACACTGAAGCTTTCTTT.

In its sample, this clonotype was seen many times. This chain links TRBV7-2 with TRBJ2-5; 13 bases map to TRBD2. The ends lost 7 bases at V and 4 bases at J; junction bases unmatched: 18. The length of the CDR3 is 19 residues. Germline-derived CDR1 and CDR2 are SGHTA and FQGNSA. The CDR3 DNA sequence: TGTGCCAGCAAAGCTTACGGGGGGGGGACTAGCGGGATGAGAGAGACCCAGTACTTC. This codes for CASKAYGGGTSGMRETQYF.

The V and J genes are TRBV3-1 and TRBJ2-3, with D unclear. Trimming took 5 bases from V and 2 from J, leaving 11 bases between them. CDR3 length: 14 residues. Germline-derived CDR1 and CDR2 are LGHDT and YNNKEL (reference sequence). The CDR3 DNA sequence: TGTGCCAGCAGCTCCGGACCAAACACAGATACGCAGTATTTT. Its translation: CASSSGPNTDTQYF.

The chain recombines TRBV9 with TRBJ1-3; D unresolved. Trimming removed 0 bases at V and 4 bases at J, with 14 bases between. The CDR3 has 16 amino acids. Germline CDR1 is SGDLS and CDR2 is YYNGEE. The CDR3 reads CASSVAPEGLGNTIYF. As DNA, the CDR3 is TGTGCCAGCAGCGTAGCTCCTGAGGGCCTCGGAAACACCATATATTTT.

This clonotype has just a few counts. The CDR3 nucleotides read TGTGCCAGCTCCTTGGGACAGCGTGGGAACGAGCAGTACTTC. Amino acids: CASSLGQRGNEQYF. The chain employs TRBV18 and TRBJ2-7; 7 bases fit TRBD1. CDR1 and CDR2 (germline): KGHSH, LQKENI. V shed 6 bases and J 5 bases; nucleotides not matched to a gene: 10. The CDR3 sequence is 14 residues long.

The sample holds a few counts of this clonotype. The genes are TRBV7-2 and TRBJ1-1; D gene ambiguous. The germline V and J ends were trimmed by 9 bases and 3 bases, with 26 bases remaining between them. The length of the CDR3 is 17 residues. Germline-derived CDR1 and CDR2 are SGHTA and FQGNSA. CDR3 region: CARFSGRLELRDTEAFF. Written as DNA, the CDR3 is TGTGCCAGGTTTTCCGGAAGACTGGAGCTAAGGGACACTGAAGCTTTCTTT.

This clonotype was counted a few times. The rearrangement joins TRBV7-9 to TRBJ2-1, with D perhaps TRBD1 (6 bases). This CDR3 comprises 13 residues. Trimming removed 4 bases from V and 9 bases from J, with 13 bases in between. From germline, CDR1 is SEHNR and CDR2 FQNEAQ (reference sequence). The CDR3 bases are TGTGCCAGCAGCTGGTCAGAAGGGGGTGAGCAGTTCTTC. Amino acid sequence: CASSWSEGGEQFF.